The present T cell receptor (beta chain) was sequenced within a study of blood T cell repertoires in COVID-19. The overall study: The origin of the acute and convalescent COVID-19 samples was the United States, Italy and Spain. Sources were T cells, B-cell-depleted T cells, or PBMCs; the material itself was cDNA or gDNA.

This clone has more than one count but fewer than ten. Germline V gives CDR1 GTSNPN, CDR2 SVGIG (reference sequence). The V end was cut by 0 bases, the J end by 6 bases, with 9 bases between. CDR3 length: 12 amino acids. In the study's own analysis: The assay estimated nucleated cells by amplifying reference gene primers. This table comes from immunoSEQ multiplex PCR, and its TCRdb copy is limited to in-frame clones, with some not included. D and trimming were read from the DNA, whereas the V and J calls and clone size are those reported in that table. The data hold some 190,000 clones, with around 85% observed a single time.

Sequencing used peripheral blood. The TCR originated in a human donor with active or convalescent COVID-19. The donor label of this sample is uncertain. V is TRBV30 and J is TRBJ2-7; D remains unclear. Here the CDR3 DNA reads TGTGCCTGGAGTGTTAAGTACGGCGAGCAGTACTTC. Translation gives CAWSVKYGEQYF. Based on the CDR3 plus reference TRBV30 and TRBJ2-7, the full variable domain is SQTIHQWPATLVQPVGSPLSLECTVEGTSNPNLYWYRQAAGRGLQLLFYSVGIGQISSEVPQNLSASRPQDRQFILSSKKLLLSDSGFYLCAWSVKYGEQYFGPGTRLTVT.